This TCR beta chain was recorded in a study of blood T cell repertoires in COVID-19. Study summary: T cells, B-cell-depleted T cells, or PBMCs provided the cDNA or gDNA that served as material.

V gave up 7 bases and J gave up 8 bases; unmatched junction bases: 5. The CDR3 covers 11 residues. Germline CDR1 is SGHDT and CDR2 is YYEEEE. Participants, about 18 to 90 years old, spanned approximately 25 US areas. This clone was found once. Method: immunoSEQ multiplex PCR; TCRdb's copy keeps in-frame clones and lacks some. The sample gives more than 200,000 clones, around 84% of which show up once; about 4% is in the top ten. Sequenced material: PBMCs or T cells enriched from blood (not recorded which). The chain uses TRBV5-6 and TRBJ1-2, with 7 bases matching TRBD1. This receptor was taken from a man younger than 40 with acute COVID-19. The CDR3, as DNA: TGTGCCAGCCGGGACAGTGGCGGCTACACCTTC. It yields the protein CASRDSGGYTF.